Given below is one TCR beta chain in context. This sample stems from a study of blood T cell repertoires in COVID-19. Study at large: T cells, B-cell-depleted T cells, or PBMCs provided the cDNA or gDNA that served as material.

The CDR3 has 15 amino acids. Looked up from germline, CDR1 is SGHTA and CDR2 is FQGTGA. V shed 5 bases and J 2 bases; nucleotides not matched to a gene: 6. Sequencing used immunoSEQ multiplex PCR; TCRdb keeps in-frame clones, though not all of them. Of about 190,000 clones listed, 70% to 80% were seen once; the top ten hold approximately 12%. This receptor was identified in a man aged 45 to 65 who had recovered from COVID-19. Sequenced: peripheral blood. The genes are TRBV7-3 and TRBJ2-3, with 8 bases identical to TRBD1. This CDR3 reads CASSPGTGNTDTQYF. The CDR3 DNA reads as TGTGCCAGCAGCCCCGGGACAGGTAACACAGATACGCAGTATTTT.